The 28 T cell receptor beta chains below all came from one sample that was sequenced in a study of cytomegalovirus exposure and HLA in healthy donors. Both 60 Vbeta primers and 13 Jbeta primers went into the PCR. Sequencing used immunoSEQ multiplex PCR; TCRdb keeps in-frame clones, though not all of them. The profile covers some 120,000 clones, with around 79% appearing a single time and just under 6.5% taken by the ten largest. Sequencing was performed on PBMCs. Receptor source: a woman aged 40 to 55 in good health and CMV-seronegative.

The chain employs TRBV5-1 and TRBJ1-5; D gene ambiguous. This CDR3 comprises 15 residues. In germline, CDR1 is SGHRS, CDR2 YFSETQ. Trimming took off 0 bases at V and 4 bases at J, with 11 bases between the two ends. As DNA, the CDR3 is TGCGCCAGCAGCTTGGGAGGGATTGATAATCAGCCCCAGCATTTT. Amino acid sequence: CASSLGGIDNQPQHF. The whole variable domain, remainder taken from reference TRBV5-1 and TRBJ1-5, is KAGVTQTPRYLIKTRGQQVTLSCSPISGHRSVSWYQQTPGQGLQFLFEYFSETQRNKGNFPGRFSGRQFSNSRSEMNVSTLELGDSALYLCASSLGGIDNQPQHFGDGTRLSIL.

This sequence joins TRBV18 and TRBJ2-3, with 11 bases identical to TRBD2. The CDR3 length is 17 residues. J gave up 2 bases and V 0 bases, and 4 bases lay outside the gene matches. The germline V gene has CDR1 KGHSH and CDR2 LQKENI. The chain's CDR3 is CASSPPGTSGFTDTQYF. CDR3 in DNA: TGTGCCAGCTCACCACCTGGGACTAGCGGTTTCACAGATACGCAGTATTTT.

The rearrangement uses TRBV2 and TRBJ2-2; the D gene is possibly TRBD2 (5 bases). CDR3 size: 13 residues. Germline CDR1 reads SNHLY; CDR2 reads FYNNEI. Between the trimmed V and J ends, which lost 8 bases and 10 bases, there was a span of 17 bases. CDR3: CASSYEGRLELFF. In DNA, the CDR3 is TGTGCCAGCTCCTACGAGGGTAGGCTGGAGCTGTTTTTT.

V is TRBV11-3 and J is TRBJ2-3, with TRBD2 identical over 13 bases. Trimming cost V 1 base and J 2 bases; bases outside gene matches: 6. The CDR3 totals 18 residues. Germline V lookup: CDR1 SGHNT, CDR2 YENEEA. The CDR3 nucleotides read TGTGCCAGCAGCTTAGGCCTTGGACTAGCGGGGGACACAGATACGCAGTATTTT. It is translated as CASSLGLGLAGDTDTQYF.

This sequence joins TRBV28 and TRBJ2-1; TRBD2 matches 9 bases. With V trimmed by 3 bases and J by 12 bases, 9 bases remained unmatched. CDR3 length: 14 amino acids. Germline CDR1 reads MDHEN; CDR2 reads SYDVKM. For the CDR3, the DNA is TGTGCCAGCAGTTTTGGAGTTGCGGGAGGGTTGCAGTTCTTC. It specifies CASSFGVAGGLQFF.

The chain links TRBV4-3 to TRBJ1-2; possibly TRBD1 for D (6 bases). V lost 5 bases and J 6 bases, leaving 16 bases between the germline ends. Germline values: CDR1 LGHNA, CDR2 YSLEER. The CDR3 covers 14 residues. This chain's CDR3 is CASSYSDRSDGYTF. In DNA form, the CDR3 reads TGCGCCAGCAGCTATTCGGACAGATCCGATGGCTACACCTTC.

The J gene is TRBJ2-7, the V gene TRBV15, with D perhaps TRBD1 (5 bases). Trimming stripped 7 bases from V and 3 bases from J, with 13 bases between. In germline, CDR1 is LNHNV, CDR2 YYDKDF (reference sequence). This CDR3 comprises 13 residues. The CDR3 protein is CATTQGLGYEQYF. The CDR3 region has the DNA TGTGCCACCACCCAGGGCCTCGGCTACGAGCAGTACTTC.

The chain combines TRBV10-1 with TRBJ1-2, with D perhaps TRBD1 (5 bases). The germline V and J ends were trimmed by 0 bases and 4 bases, with 15 bases remaining between them. CDR1 is WNHNN and CDR2 is SYGVQD in the germline V gene (reference sequence). The CDR3 runs 16 residues. Here the CDR3 reads CASSESTGGSRYGYTF. As DNA, the CDR3 is TGCGCCAGCAGTGAGTCGACGGGGGGGTCGCGCTATGGCTACACCTTC.

The rearrangement uses TRBV10-3 and TRBJ2-7; D is possibly TRBD1 (6 bases). The CDR3 consists of 14 residues. Germline lookup yields CDR1 ENHRY and CDR2 SYGVKD. Deletions cut 3 bases from V and 5 bases from J, with 14 bases between. The CDR3 loop reads CAISEQGFGDEQYF. The DNA for the CDR3 is TGTGCCATCAGTGAACAGGGCTTTGGGGACGAGCAGTACTTC.

The chain uses TRBV7-9 and TRBJ1-4, with 7 nucleotides matching TRBD1. V trimming: 7 bases; J trimming: 6 bases; junction bases outside the gene matches: 11. Germline V gene lookup returns CDR1 SEHNR and CDR2 FQNEAQ (reference sequence). This CDR3 contains 15 residues. The CDR3 coding sequence is TGTGCCAGCAAAGACGACAGGGCCGGGGATGAAAAACTGTTTTTT. This gives the protein CASKDDRAGDEKLFF.

This chain links TRBV4-2 with TRBJ1-4; TRBD1 is a possible D gene (5 bases). Germline-derived CDR1 and CDR2 are LGHNA and YNFKEQ. Trimming took off 1 base at V and 4 bases at J, with 7 bases between the two ends. The CDR3 contains 14 residues. The CDR3 protein is CASSQAGHNEKLFF. The CDR3 nucleotides are TGTGCCAGCAGCCAAGCAGGGCATAATGAAAAACTGTTTTTT.

V and J are TRBV2 and TRBJ1-4; D is ambiguous. This CDR3 has 13 amino acids. Per the germline V gene, CDR1 is SNHLY and CDR2 is FYNNEI. V was shortened by 3 bases and J by 8 bases, with 10 bases between the two germline ends. This chain's CDR3 is CASSDRGTEKLFF. The CDR3 nucleotides read TGTGCCAGCAGTGATCGGGGTACCGAAAAACTGTTTTTT.

The chain links TRBV10-3 to TRBJ2-7; 7 nucleotides align to TRBD1. This CDR3 spans 13 amino acids. Losses at the gene ends were 4 bases for V and 5 bases for J; bases not matched to a gene: 5. Per germline, CDR1 ENHRY and CDR2 SYGVKD. Written as DNA, the CDR3 is TGTGCCATCAGTGGAGGGACAGAGGACGAGCAGTACTTC. Translating it yields CAISGGTEDEQYF.

This rearrangement joins TRBV19 to TRBJ2-1; 10 bases line up with TRBD1. Trimming at V came to 6 bases and at J to 6 bases, leaving 11 bases not matched to a gene. From germline, CDR1 is LNHDA and CDR2 SQIVND (reference sequence). CDR3 length: 16 residues. The CDR3 region is CASSISRDRGGNEQFF. In nucleotides, the CDR3 is TGTGCCAGTAGCATCTCCCGGGACAGGGGAGGCAATGAGCAGTTCTTC.

DNA for the CDR3: TGTGCCAGCTCACGACAGGGTGGGAACTCTGGAAACACCATATATTTT. Encoded protein: CASSRQGGNSGNTIYF. V usage is TRBV18 and J usage is TRBJ1-3; 7 nucleotides agree with TRBD1. Germline V gives CDR1 KGHSH, CDR2 LQKENI. The CDR3 has 16 amino acids. The V gene end was trimmed by 4 bases and the J gene end by 0 bases; junction bases not matched to a gene: 6.

The J gene is TRBJ2-5, the V gene TRBV23-1, with D tentatively TRBD2 (5 bases). The DNA end is a closer match to TRBJ2-7, so the J assignment may be wrong. TRBV23-1 carries the ORF label, with uncertain function. This CDR3 has 16 residues. CDR3 nucleotide sequence: TGCGCCAGCAGTCAATTTCTCATTAGGGCGGGCGACGAGCAGTACTTC. Translated: CASSQFLIRAGDEQYF.

This chain connects TRBV2 to TRBJ2-2, with 13 bases that match TRBD2. The CDR3 is 14 residues long. Trimming cost V 6 bases and J 10 bases; bases outside gene matches: 5. From germline, CDR1 is SNHLY and CDR2 FYNNEI. CDR3 coding DNA: TGTGCCAGCAGGGGACTAGCGGGAATCTCGGAGCTGTTTTTT. Amino acid sequence: CASRGLAGISELFF.

The rearrangement links TRBV5-1 to TRBJ1-3; D ambiguous. The ends were cut back, 4 bases at V and 4 bases at J, with 15 bases in the middle. The CDR3 length is 15 residues. Germline CDR1 SGHRS, CDR2 YFSETQ. The CDR3 reads CASSDMSGRGNTIYF. In nucleotides, the CDR3 is TGCGCCAGCAGCGACATGAGCGGTCGGGGAAACACCATATATTTT.

The genes are TRBV7-6 and TRBJ2-5; D is possibly TRBD2 (5 bases). This CDR3 spans 14 amino acids. Germline V lookup: CDR1 SGHVS, CDR2 FNYEAQ. V was trimmed by 5 bases and J by 4 bases, leaving 14 bases between them. In nucleotides, the CDR3 is TGTGCCAGCAGCCCCAGGACTGGCGGAGAGACCCAGTACTTC. This translates into CASSPRTGGETQYF.

The chain joins TRBV19 to TRBJ2-2, with 16 bases identical to TRBD2. With 8 bases clipped from V and 7 bases from J, the junction kept 10 bases outside the gene matches. Germline V CDR1 and CDR2: LNHDA, SQIVND (reference sequence). This CDR3 has 17 amino acids. CDR3 bases: TGTGCCAGTGAGACGGGACTAGCGGGAGGGCCGGGCGGGGAGCTGTTTTTT. Residues: CASETGLAGGPGGELFF.

The V and J genes are TRBV5-4 and TRBJ2-1; the match to TRBD1 covers 7 bases. There are 15 residues in the CDR3. V shed 4 bases, J shed 3 bases, and the junction held 7 bases outside the gene matches. CDR1 and CDR2 from the germline V gene are SGHNT and YYREEE (reference sequence). The CDR3 loop reads CASSKTGTDYNEQFF. In DNA, the CDR3 is TGTGCCAGCAGCAAGACCGGGACAGACTACAATGAGCAGTTCTTC.

The V gene is TRBV9, the J gene TRBJ2-1; TRBD1 aligns across 12 bases. Germline CDR1 SGDLS, CDR2 YYNGEE. Germline trimming cut 3 bases from V and 9 bases from J; bases unmatched to any gene: 4. The CDR3 is made up of 14 amino acids. Here the CDR3 DNA reads TGTGCCAGCAGCGGGGGACAGGGGGCTAGTGAGCAGTTCTTC. Translating it yields CASSGGQGASEQFF.

The table lists this clone with a few counts. The chain uses TRBV28 and TRBJ1-2; D might be TRBD1 (6 bases). The CDR3 extends over 13 amino acids. CDR1 is MDHEN and CDR2 is SYDVKM in the germline V gene. Trimming stripped 6 bases from V and 7 bases from J, with 15 bases between. Here the CDR3 reads CASSERTDGGYTF. CDR3 DNA sequence: TGTGCCAGCAGCGAACGGACAGATGGTGGCTACACCTTC.

The CDR3 spells CASSLDRGSYEQYF. The CDR3 DNA is TGCGCCAGCAGCCTGGACAGGGGCTCCTACGAGCAGTACTTC. The J gene is TRBJ2-7, the V gene TRBV10-2; the match to TRBD1 covers 9 bases. V was clipped by 6 bases and J by 0 bases; unmatched bases: 3. The CDR3 consists of 14 residues. The V gene's germline CDR1 is WSHSY and CDR2 SAAADI.

The rearrangement uses TRBV7-9 and TRBJ2-2, with D uncertain. Per germline, CDR1 SEHNR and CDR2 FQNEAQ (reference sequence). There are 11 residues in the CDR3. V dropped 7 bases and J dropped 5 bases, with 5 bases sitting between them. The CDR3 protein is CASTSTGELFF. The CDR3 region has the DNA TGTGCCAGCACCTCGACCGGGGAGCTGTTTTTT.

This rearrangement joins TRBV19 to TRBJ2-5; 8 bases line up with TRBD2. The germline gives CDR1 LNHDA, CDR2 SQIVND (reference sequence). This CDR3 has 17 amino acids. V gave up 7 bases and J gave up 4 bases; unmatched junction bases: 17. DNA of the CDR3: TGTGCCAGTACCGCCGGGGCTAGCGGGTCTTTCAGAGAGACCCAGTACTTC. As protein: CASTAGASGSFRETQYF.

The V call is TRBV6-5, the J call TRBJ2-1; a possible D gene is TRBD2 (6 bases). The V gene's germline CDR1 is MNHEY and CDR2 SVGAGI. V was trimmed by 2 bases and J by 12 bases, leaving 14 bases between them. The CDR3 covers 13 residues. Here the CDR3 reads CASSYGRRRGQFF. Written as DNA, the CDR3 is TGTGCCAGCAGTTACGGGAGGAGGCGTGGGCAGTTCTTC.

The rearrangement links TRBV27 to TRBJ2-7; 7 bases fit TRBD2. Germline CDR1 MNHEY, CDR2 SMNVEV (reference sequence). V lost 0 bases and J lost 6; bases outside the gene matches: 11. This CDR3 is 16 amino acids long. CDR3 in amino acids: CASSLSISGLEVEQYF. The CDR3 region has the DNA TGTGCCAGCAGTTTATCGATTTCCGGACTAGAAGTCGAGCAGTACTTC.